A selection of T cell receptor beta chains follows, all from one sample in a study of beta chain features in type 1 diabetes. The assay was immunoSEQ multiplex PCR, and TCRdb's table has in-frame clones only and misses some. The sample holds 150,000 to 200,000 clones, just over 9% seen once. The sequencing input was central memory CD4+ T cells from blood. These receptors all come from a young woman in good health. The CDR3 runs from the conserved cysteine through the conserved F or W. Fields, in order: clone size, D gene, V gene, J gene, CDR3 DNA, CDR3 protein. D genes are given only for firm matches. Only part of the rows carry a size: once, few, many, or a class if the clone is expanded.

few	TRBD1	TRBV27	TRBJ1-2	TGTGCCAGCAGTTCTACAGGGGTGGACAACTATGGCTACACCTTC	CASSSTGVDNYGYTF
few	TRBD1	TRBV7-2	TRBJ2-1	TGTGCCAGCAGCCGGCGGGGACAGGGACCCAATGAGCAGTTCTTC	CASSRRGQGPNEQFF
NA	NA	TRBV5-1	TRBJ1-1	TGCGCCAGCAGGAAAGAGACAGAGAACACTGAAGCTTTCTTT	CASRKETENTEAFF
many	NA	TRBV30	TRBJ2-5	TGTGCCTGGAGTGTACTGGACCAAGAGACCCAGTACTTC	CAWSVLDQETQYF
few	NA	TRBV25-1	TRBJ1-6	TGTGCCAGCAGTGAAGGGGTGGGAGTGGCTGATTCACCCCTCCACTTT	CASSEGVGVADSPLHF
few	NA	TRBV2	TRBJ1-3	TGTGCCAGCAGTGGGGGACTGGGGAGCTCTGGAAACACCATATATTTT	CASSGGLGSSGNTIYF
many	TRBD1	TRBV30	TRBJ1-1	TGTGCCTGGAGTAGCAGGGGGAAATACACTGAAGCTTTCTTT	CAWSSRGKYTEAFF
NA	TRBD1	TRBV10-3	TRBJ2-7	TGTGCCATCAGTGAAGGGACAGGGGGCTACGAGCAGTACTTC	CAISEGTGGYEQYF
many	TRBD2	TRBV29-1	TRBJ2-3	TGCAGCGTCTGGACTAGCGGGATCTCAGATACGCAGTATTTT	CSVWTSGISDTQYF
NA	TRBD2	TRBV30	TRBJ2-7	TGTGCCCGGACCTCGAGCGGGACGGGGGGGAGCGAGCAGTACTTC	CARTSSGTGGSEQYF
few	TRBD2	TRBV30	TRBJ2-7	TGTGCCTGGAGAAGATTCGGGACTAGCGGGGCCTACGAGCAGTACTTC	CAWRRFGTSGAYEQYF
once	NA	TRBV5-6	TRBJ1-2	TGTGCCAGCAGCTTGGCAGGGTTCGCTAACTATGGCTACACCTTC	CASSLAGFANYGYTF
few	NA	TRBV4-2	TRBJ1-1	TGTGCCAGCAGCCAAGAAGGGCGGGGGACTGAAGCTTTCTTT	CASSQEGRGTEAFF
many	NA	TRBV11-2	TRBJ2-1	TGTGCCAGCAGCCCCCAGAGAAGCGCGGAGCAGTTCTTC	CASSPQRSAEQFF
few	NA	TRBV6-1	TRBJ2-5	TGTGCCAGCAGCGGCATAGCAACAGAGACCCAGTACTTC	CASSGIATETQYF
NA	NA	TRBV9	TRBJ1-6	TGTGCCAGCAGCGTAGAAGTAGGGAGCGATTCACCCCTCCACTTT	CASSVEVGSDSPLHF
NA	NA	TRBV11-1	TRBJ1-6	TGTGCCAGCAGGGCCGGGACACCCCATTCACCCCTCCACTTT	CASRAGTPHSPLHF
once	TRBD1	TRBV5-1	TRBJ2-2	TGCGCCAGCAGCCAACGACAGGGGTATAGCGGGGAGCTGTTTTTT	CASSQRQGYSGELFF
NA	NA	TRBV5-1	TRBJ1-2	TGCGCCAGCAGCTTGGAACAGGAGGGTGGCTACACCTTC	CASSLEQEGGYTF
few	NA	TRBV30	TRBJ2-7	TGTGCCTGGACAGGGGGGTCGTACGAGCAGTACTTC	CAWTGGSYEQYF
few	TRBD2	TRBV5-1	TRBJ2-1	TGCGCCAGCAGCTCTAGCGGGGGGCCGTTCTTC	CASSSSGGPFF
few	NA	TRBV7-2	TRBJ1-1	TGTGCCAGCAGCTTAGTCACAGAGATGAACACTGAAGCTTTCTTT	CASSLVTEMNTEAFF
NA	NA	TRBV5-6	TRBJ1-5	TGTGCCAGCAGTCTCGATGGCGACTATAGCAATCAGCCCCAGCATTTT	CASSLDGDYSNQPQHF